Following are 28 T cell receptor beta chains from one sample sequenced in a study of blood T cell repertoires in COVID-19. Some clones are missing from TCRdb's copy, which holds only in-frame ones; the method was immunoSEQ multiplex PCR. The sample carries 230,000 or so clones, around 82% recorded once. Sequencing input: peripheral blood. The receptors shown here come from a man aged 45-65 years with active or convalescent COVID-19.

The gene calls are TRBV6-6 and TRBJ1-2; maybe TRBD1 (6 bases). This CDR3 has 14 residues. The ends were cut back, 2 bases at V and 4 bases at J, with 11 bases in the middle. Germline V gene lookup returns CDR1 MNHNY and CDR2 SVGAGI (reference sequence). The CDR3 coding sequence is TGTGCCAGCAGTTACGCCGGGACAACCTATGGCTACACCTTC. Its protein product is CASSYAGTTYGYTF.

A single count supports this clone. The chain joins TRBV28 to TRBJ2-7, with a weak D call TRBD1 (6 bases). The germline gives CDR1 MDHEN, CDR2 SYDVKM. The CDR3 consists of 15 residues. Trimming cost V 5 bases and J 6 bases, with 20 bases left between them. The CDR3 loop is CASSHQTGIIREQYF. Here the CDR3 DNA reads TGTGCCAGCAGTCACCAAACAGGGATCATTCGCGAGCAGTACTTC. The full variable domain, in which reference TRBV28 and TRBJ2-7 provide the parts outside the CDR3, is DVKVTQSSRYLVKRTGEKVFLECVQDMDHENMFWYRQDPGLGLRLIYFSYDVKMKEKGDIPEGYSVSREKKERFSLILESASTNQTSMYLCASSHQTGIIREQYFGPGTRLTVT.

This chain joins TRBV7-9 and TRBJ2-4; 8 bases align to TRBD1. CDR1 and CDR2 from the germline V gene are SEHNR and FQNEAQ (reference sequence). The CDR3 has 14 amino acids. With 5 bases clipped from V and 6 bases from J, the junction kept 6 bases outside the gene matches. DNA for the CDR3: TGTGCCAGCAGCCACCCGGACAGGGTAAACATTCAGTACTTC. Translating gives CASSHPDRVNIQYF. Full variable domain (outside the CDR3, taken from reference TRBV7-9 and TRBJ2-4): DTGVSQNPRHKITKRGQNVTFRCDPISEHNRLYWYRQTLGQGPEFLTYFQNEAQLEKSRLLSDRFSAERPKGSFSTLEIQRTEQGDSAMYLCASSHPDRVNIQYFGAGTRLSVL.

For the CDR3, the DNA is TGTGCCAGTCGGTACACAGGGGAGCGGCCTTCACCCCTCCACTTT. It translates to CASRYTGERPSPLHF. J is TRBJ1-6 and V is TRBV19, with 7 nucleotides matching TRBD1. CDR3 length: 15 residues. The germline V gene encodes CDR1 LNHDA and CDR2 SQIVND (reference sequence). V lost 8 bases and J lost 9; bases outside the gene matches: 13.

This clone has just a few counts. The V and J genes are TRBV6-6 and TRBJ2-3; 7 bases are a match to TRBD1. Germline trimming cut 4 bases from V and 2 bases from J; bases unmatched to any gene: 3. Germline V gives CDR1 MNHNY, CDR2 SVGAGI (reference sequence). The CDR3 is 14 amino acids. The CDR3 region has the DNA TGTGCCAGCAGTTCAGGACAGGCCACAGATACGCAGTATTTT. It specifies CASSSGQATDTQYF.

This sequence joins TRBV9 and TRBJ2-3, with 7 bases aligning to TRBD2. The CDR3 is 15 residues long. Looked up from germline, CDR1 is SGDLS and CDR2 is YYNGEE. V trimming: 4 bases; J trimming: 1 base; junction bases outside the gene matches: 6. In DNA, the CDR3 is TGTGCCAGCAGCTTAACTAGCGCCCGCACAGATACGCAGTATTTT. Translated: CASSLTSARTDTQYF.

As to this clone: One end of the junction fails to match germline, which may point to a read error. CDR3 sequence: CASSLGATRAFF. CDR3 DNA: TGTGCCAGCAGTTTGGGGGCCACTCGGGCTTTCTTT. The chain employs TRBV5-8 and TRBJ1-1; weak D call: TRBD1 (6 bases). There are 12 residues in the CDR3. Germline CDR1 SGHTS, CDR2 YDEGEE.

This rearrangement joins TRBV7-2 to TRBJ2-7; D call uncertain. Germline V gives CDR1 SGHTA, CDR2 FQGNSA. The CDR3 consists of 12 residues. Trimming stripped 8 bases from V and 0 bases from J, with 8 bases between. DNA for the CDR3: TGTGCCAGCTCTACAGCCTCCTACGAGCAGTACTTC. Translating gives CASSTASYEQYF.

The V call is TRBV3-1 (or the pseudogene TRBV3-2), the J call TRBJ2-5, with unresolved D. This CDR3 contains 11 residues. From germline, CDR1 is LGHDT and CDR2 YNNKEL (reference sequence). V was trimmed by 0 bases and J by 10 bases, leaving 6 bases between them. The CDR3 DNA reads TGTGCCAGCAGCCAAGATAGTGACCAGTACTTC. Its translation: CASSQDSDQYF.

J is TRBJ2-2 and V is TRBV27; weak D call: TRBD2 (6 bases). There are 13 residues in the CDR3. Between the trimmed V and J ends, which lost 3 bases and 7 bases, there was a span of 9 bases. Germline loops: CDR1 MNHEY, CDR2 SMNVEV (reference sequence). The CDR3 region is CASSFWGGGELFF. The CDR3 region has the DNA TGTGCCAGCAGTTTCTGGGGAGGCGGGGAGCTGTTTTTT.

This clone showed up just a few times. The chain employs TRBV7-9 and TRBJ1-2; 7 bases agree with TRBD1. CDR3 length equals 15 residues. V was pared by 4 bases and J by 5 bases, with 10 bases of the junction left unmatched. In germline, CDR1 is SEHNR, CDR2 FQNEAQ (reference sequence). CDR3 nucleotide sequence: TGTGCCAGCAGCTCCCTTACAGGGGAGGTATATGGCTACACCTTC. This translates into CASSSLTGEVYGYTF.

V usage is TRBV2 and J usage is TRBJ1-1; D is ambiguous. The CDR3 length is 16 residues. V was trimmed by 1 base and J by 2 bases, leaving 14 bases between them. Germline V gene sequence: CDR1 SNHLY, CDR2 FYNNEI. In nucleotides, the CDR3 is TGTGCCAGCAGTGAAGACGGAGGGCTCTTTAACACTGAAGCTTTCTTT. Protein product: CASSEDGGLFNTEAFF.

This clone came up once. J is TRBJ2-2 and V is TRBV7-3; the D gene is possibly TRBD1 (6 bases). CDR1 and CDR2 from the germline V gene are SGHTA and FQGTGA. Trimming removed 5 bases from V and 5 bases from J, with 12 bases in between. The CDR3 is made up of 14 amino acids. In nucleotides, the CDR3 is TGTGCCAGCAGCCCTACAGGGCCGACCGGGGAGCTGTTTTTT. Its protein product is CASSPTGPTGELFF.

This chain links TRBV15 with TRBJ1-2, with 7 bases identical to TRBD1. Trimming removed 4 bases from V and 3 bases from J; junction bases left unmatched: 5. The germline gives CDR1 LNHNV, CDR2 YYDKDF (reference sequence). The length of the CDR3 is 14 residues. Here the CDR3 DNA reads TGTGCCACCAGCATGGCCAGGGGGTACTATGGCTACACCTTC. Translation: CATSMARGYYGYTF.

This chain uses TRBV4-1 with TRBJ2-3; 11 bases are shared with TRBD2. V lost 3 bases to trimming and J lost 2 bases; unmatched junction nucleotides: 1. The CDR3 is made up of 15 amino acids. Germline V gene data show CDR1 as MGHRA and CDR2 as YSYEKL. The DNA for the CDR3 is TGCGCCAGCAGCCAGGGACTAGCGGCCACAGATACGCAGTATTTT. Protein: CASSQGLAATDTQYF.

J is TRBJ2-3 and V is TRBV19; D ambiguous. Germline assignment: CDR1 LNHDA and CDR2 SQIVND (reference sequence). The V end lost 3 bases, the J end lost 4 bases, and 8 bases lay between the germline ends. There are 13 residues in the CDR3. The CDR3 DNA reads TGTGCCAGTAGTATGATTAGCTCAGATACGCAGTATTTT. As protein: CASSMISSDTQYF.

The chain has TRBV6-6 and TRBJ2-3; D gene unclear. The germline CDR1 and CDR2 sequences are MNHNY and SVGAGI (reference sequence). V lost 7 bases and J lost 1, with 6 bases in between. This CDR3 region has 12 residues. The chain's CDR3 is CASNPGTDTQYF. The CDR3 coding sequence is TGTGCCAGCAATCCAGGCACAGATACGCAGTATTTT.

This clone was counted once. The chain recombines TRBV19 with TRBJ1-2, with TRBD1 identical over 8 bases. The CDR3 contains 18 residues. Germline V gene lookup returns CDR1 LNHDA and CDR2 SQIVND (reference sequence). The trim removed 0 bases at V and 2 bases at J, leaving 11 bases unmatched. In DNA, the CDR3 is TGTGCCAGTAGTATAGATCTGACAGGGGTCGACAGGAACTATGGCTACACCTTC. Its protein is CASSIDLTGVDRNYGYTF.

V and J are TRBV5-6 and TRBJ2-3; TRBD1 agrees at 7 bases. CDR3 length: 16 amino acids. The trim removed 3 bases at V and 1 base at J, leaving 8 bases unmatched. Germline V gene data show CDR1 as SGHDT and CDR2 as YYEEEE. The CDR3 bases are TGTGCCAGCAGCTCTCTTGGCGGACAGGGCACAGATACGCAGTATTTT. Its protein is CASSSLGGQGTDTQYF. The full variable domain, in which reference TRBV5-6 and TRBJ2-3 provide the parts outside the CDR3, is DAGVTQSPTHLIKTRGQQVTLRCSPKSGHDTVSWYQQALGQGPQFIFQYYEEEERQRGNFPDRFSGHQFPNYSSELNVNALLLGDSALYLCASSSLGGQGTDTQYFGPGTRLTVL.

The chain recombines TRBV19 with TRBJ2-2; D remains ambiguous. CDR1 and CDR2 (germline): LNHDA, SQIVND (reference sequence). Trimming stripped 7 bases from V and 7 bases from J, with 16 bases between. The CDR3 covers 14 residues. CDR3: CASTPQRIIGELFF. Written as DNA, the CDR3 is TGTGCCAGTACACCGCAGAGGATCATCGGGGAGCTGTTTTTT.

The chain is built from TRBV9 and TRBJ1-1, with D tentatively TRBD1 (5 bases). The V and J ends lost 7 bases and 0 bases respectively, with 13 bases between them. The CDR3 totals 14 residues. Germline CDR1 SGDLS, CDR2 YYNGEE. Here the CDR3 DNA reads TGTGCCAGCCGACCAGGGCGCATGAACACTGAAGCTTTCTTT. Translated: CASRPGRMNTEAFF.

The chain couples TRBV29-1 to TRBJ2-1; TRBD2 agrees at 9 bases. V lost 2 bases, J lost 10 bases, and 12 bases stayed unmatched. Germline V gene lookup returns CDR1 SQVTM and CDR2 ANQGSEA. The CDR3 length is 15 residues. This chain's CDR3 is CSVEFARLAAGEQFF. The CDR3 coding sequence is TGCAGCGTTGAATTTGCGAGACTAGCGGCGGGAGAGCAGTTCTTC.

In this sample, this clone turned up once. The CDR3 DNA is TGTGCCAGCAGACACCGGGACAGCAGAGATCAAAAACTGTTTTTT. Residues: CASRHRDSRDQKLFF. This chain uses TRBV27 with TRBJ1-4; TRBD1 matches at 7 bases. The V and J ends lost 6 bases and 9 bases, in that order; junction bases with no gene match: 13. This CDR3 spans 15 amino acids. In germline, CDR1 is MNHEY, CDR2 SMNVEV (reference sequence).

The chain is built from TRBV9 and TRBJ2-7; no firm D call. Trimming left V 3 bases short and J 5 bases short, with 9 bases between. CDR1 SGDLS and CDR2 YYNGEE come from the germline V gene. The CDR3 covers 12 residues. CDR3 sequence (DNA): TGTGCCAGCAGCGGGATGGGCCACGAGCAGTACTTC. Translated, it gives CASSGMGHEQYF.

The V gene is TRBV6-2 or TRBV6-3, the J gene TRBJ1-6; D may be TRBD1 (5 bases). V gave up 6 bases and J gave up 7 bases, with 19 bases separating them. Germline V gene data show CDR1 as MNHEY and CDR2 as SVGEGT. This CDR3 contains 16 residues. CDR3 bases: TGTGCCAGCAGCCTCCCCCTAGGGGCGCTGAATTCACCCCTCCACTTT. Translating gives CASSLPLGALNSPLHF.

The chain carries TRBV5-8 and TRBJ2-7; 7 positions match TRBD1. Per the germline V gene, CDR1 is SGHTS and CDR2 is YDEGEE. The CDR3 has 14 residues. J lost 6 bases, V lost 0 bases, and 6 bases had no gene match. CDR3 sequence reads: CASSLDRGRLEQYF. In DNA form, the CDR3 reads TGTGCCAGCAGCTTGGACAGGGGCAGGCTCGAGCAGTACTTC.

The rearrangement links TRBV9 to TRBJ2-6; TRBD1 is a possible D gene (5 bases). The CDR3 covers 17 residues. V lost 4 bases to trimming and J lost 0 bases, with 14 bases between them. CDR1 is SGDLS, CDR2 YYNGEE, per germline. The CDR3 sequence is CASSPHPGNSGANVLTF. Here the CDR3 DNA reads TGTGCCAGCAGCCCCCACCCAGGGAACTCTGGGGCCAACGTCCTGACTTTC.

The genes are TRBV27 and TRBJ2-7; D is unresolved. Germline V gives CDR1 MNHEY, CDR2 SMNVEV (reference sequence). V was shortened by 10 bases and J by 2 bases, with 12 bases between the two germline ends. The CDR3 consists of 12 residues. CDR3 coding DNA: TGTGCCACCAGGCGCGGAACCTACGAGCAGTACTTC. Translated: CATRRGTYEQYF.